Included here is one T cell receptor beta chain sequence, with context. The antigen remains unidentified. The PCR template was genomic DNA. Amplification of the beta chain CDR3 used 30 forward and 13 reverse multiplex primers. In TCRdb, the multiplex PCR reads were re-called with MiXCR into one record per CDR3 protein. This table has 250,000 to 300,000 distinct CDR3 sequences, approximately 50% appearing once. This record belongs to a study of type 1 and type 2 diabetes patients. Study summary: Participants included type 1 and type 2 diabetes patients plus nondiabetic controls. Whole-study results and caveats: Type 2 diabetes and control samples shared highly correlated V and J usage, averaging approximately 0.97. Type 2 diabetes repertoires were more diverse than type 1 diabetes repertoires.

The CDR3 is made up of 15 amino acids. J lost 4 bases, V lost 2 bases, and 6 bases had no gene match. Germline V gives CDR1 MNHEY, CDR2 SMNVEV (reference sequence). The TCR comes from a young man with type 2 diabetes. Material: peripheral blood mononuclear cells (PBMCs). V gene TRBV27 combines with J gene TRBJ2-5; TRBD2 aligns across 8 bases. The CDR3 here is CASSLGPGGGETQYF. The CDR3 bases are TGTGCCAGCAGTTTAGGTCCGGGAGGGGGAGAGACCCAGTACTTC.